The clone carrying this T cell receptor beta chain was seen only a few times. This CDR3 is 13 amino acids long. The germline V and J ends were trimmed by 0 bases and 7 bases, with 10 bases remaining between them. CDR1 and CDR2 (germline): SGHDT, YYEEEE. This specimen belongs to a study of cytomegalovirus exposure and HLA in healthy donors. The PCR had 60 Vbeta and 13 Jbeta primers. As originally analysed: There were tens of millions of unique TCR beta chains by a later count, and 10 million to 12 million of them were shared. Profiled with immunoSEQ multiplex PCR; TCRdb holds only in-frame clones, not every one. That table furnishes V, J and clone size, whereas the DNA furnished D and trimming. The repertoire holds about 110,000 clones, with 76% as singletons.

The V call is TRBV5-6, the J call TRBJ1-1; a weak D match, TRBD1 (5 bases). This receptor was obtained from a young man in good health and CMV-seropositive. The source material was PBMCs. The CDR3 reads CASSLGQGGEAFF. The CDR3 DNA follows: TGTGCCAGCAGCTTGGGGCAGGGAGGTGAAGCTTTCTTT.